Shown below are 12 T cell receptor beta chains from a single sample sequenced in a study of T cell changes during pregnancy in multiple sclerosis. Profiled with immunoSEQ multiplex PCR; TCRdb holds only in-frame clones, not every one. The top ten clones hold around 0.38% of a sample with approximately 34,000 clones, 85% to 95% of them seen once. The source material was CD4+ T cells from peripheral blood mononuclear cells, sampled in the second trimester of pregnancy. The receptors here all came from a female donor with multiple sclerosis, enrolled in a pregnancy study.

The chain uses TRBV27 and TRBJ2-1; 12 bases agree with TRBD2. The CDR3 extends over 16 amino acids. The germline CDR1 and CDR2 sequences are MNHEY and SMNVEV (reference sequence). J gave up 6 bases and V 2 bases, and 5 bases lay outside the gene matches. CDR3 amino acids: CASSLRLAGGINEQFF. CDR3 nucleotides: TGTGCCAGCAGTTTACGGCTAGCGGGAGGGATCAATGAGCAGTTCTTC.

This chain links TRBV11-2 with TRBJ2-6; TRBD1 agrees at 7 bases. CDR1 is SGHAT, CDR2 FQNNGV, per germline. J gave up 0 bases and V 1 base, and 3 bases lay outside the gene matches. This CDR3 has 17 residues. CDR3 nucleotide sequence: TGTGCCAGCAGCTTAGTCAGGGGGTTCTCTGGGGCCAACGTCCTGACTTTC. This sequence encodes CASSLVRGFSGANVLTF.

V and J are TRBV11-2 and TRBJ2-3, with 10 bases matching TRBD2. The germline V gene encodes CDR1 SGHAT and CDR2 FQNNGV. J gave up 7 bases and V 5 bases, and 9 bases lay outside the gene matches. CDR3 size: 15 residues. CDR3 sequence: CASSLVAGGGNTQYF. The CDR3 coding sequence is TGTGCCAGCAGCCTGGTAGCGGGAGGCGGGAATACGCAGTATTTT.

CDR3 coding DNA: TGTGCCATCAGTGAGGGGACTACCTACGAGCAGTACTTC. Translation gives CAISEGTTYEQYF. The gene calls are TRBV10-3 and TRBJ2-7, with TRBD2 identical over 7 bases. Trimming removed 2 bases from V and 2 bases from J; junction bases left unmatched: 0. The CDR3 has 13 amino acids. In germline, CDR1 is ENHRY, CDR2 SYGVKD.

V and J are TRBV6-5 and TRBJ1-4; D uncertain. This CDR3 contains 14 residues. Germline-derived CDR1 and CDR2 are MNHEY and SVGAGI. Trimming left V 6 bases short and J 7 bases short, with 15 bases between. CDR3 DNA: TGTGCCAGCAGCCCCCGACATGGAAGTGAAAAACTGTTTTTT. Translation: CASSPRHGSEKLFF.

The V gene is TRBV27, the J gene TRBJ1-4; 7 nucleotides align to TRBD1. Trimming cost V 6 bases and J 1 base; bases outside gene matches: 8. The CDR3 is 16 amino acids. Germline loops: CDR1 MNHEY, CDR2 SMNVEV (reference sequence). CDR3 sequence (DNA): TGTGCCAGCAGGAGGTGGTCAGGGGGAACTAATGAAAAACTGTTTTTT. Translation: CASRRWSGGTNEKLFF.

The rearrangement joins TRBV27 to TRBJ2-4; the D gene is possibly TRBD1 (6 bases). CDR1 is MNHEY and CDR2 is SMNVEV in the germline V gene (reference sequence). This CDR3 contains 14 residues. The V gene lost 6 bases and the J gene lost 7 bases, with 16 bases spanning the gap. This CDR3 is CASSSLGAGNIQYF. Written as DNA, the CDR3 is TGTGCCAGCAGCTCCCTGGGGGCGGGTAACATTCAGTACTTC.

The CDR3 DNA reads as TGTGCCTGGAGTGCCCACAGCTCCTATAATTCACCCCTCCACTTT. As protein: CAWSAHSSYNSPLHF. The chain combines TRBV30 with TRBJ1-6, with D unclear. V lost 1 base, J lost 0 bases, and 7 bases lay in between. The CDR3 sequence is 15 residues long. Germline V CDR1 and CDR2: GTSNPN, SVGIG (reference sequence).

The V gene is TRBV7-9, the J gene TRBJ2-7; 12 nucleotides align to TRBD1. Germline loops: CDR1 SEHNR, CDR2 FQNEAQ (reference sequence). This CDR3 spans 14 amino acids. Germline trimming cut 5 bases from V and 6 bases from J; bases unmatched to any gene: 5. CDR3 DNA: TGTGCCAGCAGCGTTGGGACAGGGGGCGTCGAGCAGTACTTC. This sequence encodes CASSVGTGGVEQYF.

The count of this clone is one. The rearrangement uses TRBV5-1 and TRBJ2-6; D is unclear. The germline V gene has CDR1 SGHRS and CDR2 YFSETQ. Between the trimmed V and J ends, which lost 3 bases and 0 bases, there was a span of 16 bases. This CDR3 spans 18 amino acids. The CDR3: CASSSTPSHASGANVLTF. The CDR3 region has the DNA TGCGCCAGCAGCTCGACACCTTCTCACGCCTCTGGGGCCAACGTCCTGACTTTC.

The chain uses TRBV19 and TRBJ1-5; 7 nucleotides line up with TRBD1. This CDR3 has 14 residues. The trim removed 5 bases at V and 6 bases at J, leaving 7 bases unmatched. CDR1 is LNHDA and CDR2 is SQIVND in the germline V gene (reference sequence). The CDR3 here is CASSPGQLSQPQHF. The CDR3 DNA reads TGTGCCAGTAGTCCGGGACAGCTCTCTCAGCCCCAGCATTTT.

The chain has TRBV27 and TRBJ2-2, with a possible D match to TRBD1 (6 bases). Germline assignment: CDR1 MNHEY and CDR2 SMNVEV (reference sequence). V was cut by 0 bases and J by 3 bases, with 8 bases left in between. The CDR3 length is 15 residues. The CDR3 nucleotides read TGTGCCAGCAGTTTATCAGGGGGATACACCGGGGAGCTGTTTTTT. It translates to CASSLSGGYTGELFF.